The 10 T cell receptor beta chains below all came from one sample that was sequenced in a study of long-term antiretroviral therapy in people with HIV. The run of the v3.0 immunoSEQ assay was at survey level. TCRdb's copy holds only in-frame clones and misses some; the assay was immunoSEQ multiplex PCR. The repertoire includes under 20,000 clones, 81% of them detected once, and 14% sits in the top ten. Specimen: unsorted PBMCs, collected 1.2 to 1.3 years before starting antiretroviral therapy. These receptors all stem from a man younger than 40 with HIV.

This clone was recorded only once. The chain combines TRBV30 with TRBJ1-1; D uncertain. Trimming shortened V by 4 bases and J by 5 bases, and 11 bases separated the two germline ends. Per the germline V gene, CDR1 is GTSNPN and CDR2 is SVGIG (reference sequence). The CDR3 runs 12 residues. The CDR3 coding sequence is TGTGCCTGGACCCTAAGTATGACTGAAGCTTTCTTT. Protein sequence: CAWTLSMTEAFF.

This clone showed up just once. This sequence joins TRBV28 and TRBJ1-5; tentatively, D is TRBD1 (5 bases). The CDR3 runs to 15 residues. CDR1 is MDHEN and CDR2 is SYDVKM in the germline V gene. The V gene lost 6 bases and the J gene lost 0 bases, with 12 bases spanning the gap. CDR3 sequence (DNA): TGTGCCAGCAGCTACGCGGGGCCTAGCAATCAGCCCCAGCATTTT. Protein product: CASSYAGPSNQPQHF.

J is TRBJ1-1 and V is TRBV27; D is unresolved. Germline V gene data show CDR1 as MNHEY and CDR2 as SMNVEV (reference sequence). CDR3 length: 14 residues. V gave up 7 bases and J gave up 3 bases, with 15 bases separating them. This chain's CDR3 is CASTRSFGYTEAFF. CDR3 DNA: TGTGCCAGCACTCGATCCTTCGGGTACACTGAAGCTTTCTTT.

This clone has a handful of counts. The chain joins TRBV20-1 to TRBJ2-7, with TRBD2 identical over 7 bases. V was pared by 3 bases and J by 4 bases, with 0 bases of the junction left unmatched. The germline V gene has CDR1 DFQATT and CDR2 SNEGSKA (reference sequence). The CDR3 is 11 amino acids. Here the CDR3 DNA reads TGCAGTGCTAGCGGGGGGTACGAGCAGTACTTC. Translated: CSASGGYEQYF.

This chain joins TRBV5-6 and TRBJ2-1, with 7 bases that match TRBD2. Germline CDR1 and CDR2: SGHDT and YYEEEE. The CDR3 is 16 residues long. J was trimmed by 2 bases and V by 0 bases; bases with no gene match: 5. The CDR3 sequence: CASSLVGGSAYNEQFF. CDR3 DNA sequence: TGTGCCAGCAGCTTGGTGGGCGGGAGTGCCTACAATGAGCAGTTCTTC.

The chain has TRBV19 and TRBJ1-6; D may be TRBD1 (5 bases). Germline loops: CDR1 LNHDA, CDR2 SQIVND (reference sequence). V lost 4 bases and J 8 bases, leaving 12 bases between the germline ends. The CDR3 runs 14 residues. This CDR3 reads CASSSRAPHSPLHF. The CDR3 DNA follows: TGTGCCAGTAGTAGCAGGGCTCCGCATTCACCCCTCCACTTT.

This clone has more than one count but fewer than ten. This chain joins TRBV28 and TRBJ2-5; 9 bases agree with TRBD2. V was clipped by 2 bases and J by 4 bases; unmatched bases: 8. The CDR3 covers 16 residues. Germline loops: CDR1 MDHEN, CDR2 SYDVKM. CDR3 amino acids: CASSLRPLAGTETQYF. Written as DNA, the CDR3 is TGTGCCAGCAGTTTACGTCCCCTAGCGGGAACAGAGACCCAGTACTTC.

The chain carries TRBV5-1 and TRBJ1-2; D gene uncertain. V was shortened by 4 bases and J by 6 bases, with 16 bases between the two germline ends. The germline V gene encodes CDR1 SGHRS and CDR2 YFSETQ. The CDR3 loop spans 14 amino acids. CDR3 in amino acids: CASSVTPLVDGYTF. CDR3 bases: TGCGCCAGCAGCGTAACGCCGCTTGTTGATGGCTACACCTTC.

For the CDR3, the DNA is TGTGCCAGCAGCATCCGACAGGGGGCCACTGAAGCTTTCTTT. The encoded protein is CASSIRQGATEAFF. This chain connects TRBV7-9 to TRBJ1-1; 10 bases are shared with TRBD1. The germline gives CDR1 SEHNR, CDR2 FQNEAQ (reference sequence). V was pared by 5 bases and J by 4 bases, with 4 bases of the junction left unmatched. This CDR3 is 14 amino acids long. The whole variable domain, filled in from reference TRBV7-9 and TRBJ1-1, reads DTGVSQNPRHKITKRGQNVTFRCDPISEHNRLYWYRQTLGQGPEFLTYFQNEAQLEKSRLLSDRFSAERPKGSFSTLEIQRTEQGDSAMYLCASSIRQGATEAFFGQGTRLTVV.

The chain employs TRBV6-4 and TRBJ2-1, with 10 positions matching TRBD2. V lost 4 bases, J lost 6 bases, and 6 bases stayed unmatched. Germline CDR1 reads MRHNA; CDR2 reads SNTAGT. The CDR3 is 15 residues long. The CDR3 here is CASSVTSGVGNEQFF. As DNA, the CDR3 is TGTGCCAGCAGTGTAACTAGCGGGGTCGGCAATGAGCAGTTCTTC.